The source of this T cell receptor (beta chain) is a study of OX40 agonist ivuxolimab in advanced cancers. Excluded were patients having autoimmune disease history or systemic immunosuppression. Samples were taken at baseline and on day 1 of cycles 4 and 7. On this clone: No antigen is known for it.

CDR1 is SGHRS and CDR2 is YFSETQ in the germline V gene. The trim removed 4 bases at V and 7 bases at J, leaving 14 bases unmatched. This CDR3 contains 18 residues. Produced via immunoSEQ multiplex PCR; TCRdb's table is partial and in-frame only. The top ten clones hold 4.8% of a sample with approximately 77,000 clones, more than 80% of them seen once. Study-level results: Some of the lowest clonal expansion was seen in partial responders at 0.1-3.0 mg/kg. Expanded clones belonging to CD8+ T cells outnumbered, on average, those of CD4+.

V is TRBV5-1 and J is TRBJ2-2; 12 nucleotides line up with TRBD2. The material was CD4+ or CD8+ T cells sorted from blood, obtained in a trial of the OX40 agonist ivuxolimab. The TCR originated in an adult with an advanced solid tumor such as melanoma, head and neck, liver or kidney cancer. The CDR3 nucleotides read TGCGCCAGCAGCCCTTCTCTAGCGGGAGGGCCCTCAGGCGGGGAGCTGTTTTTT. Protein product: CASSPSLAGGPSGGELFF.